This T cell receptor beta chain was found in a study of CD8 T cells in ankylosing spondylitis. Study-wide results and caveats: Disease-linked clones reportedly showed significant enrichment in matched ankylosing spondylitis synovial fluid. Seemingly characteristic of ankylosing spondylitis blood was a TCR beta motif consisting of about 8 highly homologous variants. Disease-linked clones were found to be CD8+ and relatively rare in peripheral blood.

The CDR3 consists of 17 residues. The V gene's germline CDR1 is LGHNA and CDR2 YNFKEQ. Trimming at V came to 1 base and at J to 0 bases, leaving 5 bases not matched to a gene. Details on this clonotype: Its target is not known.

By quantitative 5'-RACE with molecular barcodes, the TCR beta libraries were made. TCRdb reanalysed the 5' RACE reads using MiXCR and keeps one entry per CDR3 protein. This table has roughly 470,000 distinct CDR3 sequences, roughly 25% appearing once. This TCR derives from a male donor with ankylosing spondylitis. The sample consisted of blood, either unsorted or a sorted T cell fraction (not recorded which). The V and J genes are TRBV4-2 and TRBJ2-5; 10 bases align to TRBD2. This CDR3 is CASSQGAGTSDQETQYF. In DNA, the CDR3 is TGTGCCAGCAGCCAAGGAGCCGGGACTAGCGACCAAGAGACCCAGTACTTC.